These 27 T cell receptor beta chains were sequenced from one sample in a study of OX40 agonist ivuxolimab in advanced cancers. Using immunoSEQ multiplex PCR, the repertoire was profiled, and TCRdb retains in-frame clones only, with some absent. Here the sample spans approximately 47,000 clones, more than 75% being singletons. The sample here was CD4+ or CD8+ T cells sorted from blood, taken in a trial of the OX40 agonist ivuxolimab. These receptors all come from an adult with an advanced solid tumor such as melanoma, head and neck, liver or kidney cancer.

V is TRBV14 and J is TRBJ2-7, with D perhaps assigned TRBD1 or TRBD2 (5 bases each). The germline V gene has CDR1 SGHDN and CDR2 FVKESK. The CDR3 length is 15 residues. Trimming cost V 3 bases and J 3 bases, with 15 bases left between them. CDR3 protein: CASSQGPSKVYEQYF. The CDR3 bases are TGTGCCAGCAGCCAGGGACCGTCCAAAGTCTACGAGCAGTACTTC.

This clone was counted only a few times. The V and J genes are TRBV28 and TRBJ1-1, with 8 bases matching TRBD1. Germline loops: CDR1 MDHEN, CDR2 SYDVKM. The CDR3 sequence is 12 residues long. The junction had 8 bases not matched to a gene; V was cut back by 6 bases and J by 11 bases. The CDR3 DNA reads TGTGCCAGCAGCTCACAACAGGGGGAGGCTTTCTTT. Translated: CASSSQQGEAFF.

The chain combines TRBV10-1 with TRBJ2-3; D gene ambiguous. Germline-derived CDR1 and CDR2 are WNHNN and SYGVQD (reference sequence). Trimming cost V 3 bases and J 4 bases, with 11 bases left between them. This CDR3 comprises 14 residues. CDR3 region: CASSEISAADTQYF. CDR3 nucleotide sequence: TGCGCCAGCAGTGAAATAAGCGCCGCAGATACGCAGTATTTT.

This clone was recorded only once. The chain is built from TRBV13 and TRBJ1-1, with 10 bases that match TRBD1. The CDR3 runs 14 residues. CDR1 is PRHDT and CDR2 is FYEKMQ in the germline V gene (reference sequence). V lost 0 bases and J lost 11; bases outside the gene matches: 6. CDR3 protein: CASSLGDRGRQAFF. The CDR3 nucleotides are TGTGCCAGCAGCTTAGGGGACAGGGGGAGGCAGGCTTTCTTT. Looking up the rest from reference TRBV13 and TRBJ1-1 gives the full variable domain: AAGVIQSPRHLIKEKRETATLKCYPIPRHDTVYWYQQGPGQDPQFLISFYEKMQSDKGSIPDRFSAQQFSDYHSELNMSSLELGDSALYFCASSLGDRGRQAFFGQGTRLTVV.

J is TRBJ1-6 and V is TRBV6-1, with a possible D match to TRBD1 (5 bases). V was pared by 0 bases and J by 1 base, with 10 bases between. The germline V gene has CDR1 MNHNS and CDR2 SASEGT. The CDR3 sequence is 17 residues long. CDR3 DNA sequence: TGTGCCAGCAGTGAAGCTGGGGGGGGATCCTATAATTCACCCCTCCACTTT. This gives the protein CASSEAGGGSYNSPLHF.

As DNA, the CDR3 is TGTGCCAGCAGCTTAACTAGCGGTCAAGAGACCCAGTACTTC. Translation: CASSLTSGQETQYF. The chain links TRBV7-6 to TRBJ2-5; 8 bases map to TRBD2. J was trimmed by 2 bases and V by 2 bases; bases with no gene match: 1. The CDR3 length is 14 residues. Germline CDR1 is SGHVS and CDR2 is FNYEAQ.

The gene calls are TRBV7-9 and TRBJ1-5, with D unresolved. This CDR3 region has 15 residues. The ends were cut back, 8 bases at V and 0 bases at J, with 14 bases in the middle. CDR1 and CDR2 from the germline V gene are SEHNR and FQNEAQ (reference sequence). CDR3 residues: CASGPGGGSNQPQHF. CDR3 DNA sequence: TGTGCCAGCGGGCCGGGCGGCGGTAGCAATCAGCCCCAGCATTTT. Looking up the rest from reference TRBV7-9 and TRBJ1-5 gives the full variable domain: DTGVSQNPRHKITKRGQNVTFRCDPISEHNRLYWYRQTLGQGPEFLTYFQNEAQLEKSRLLSDRFSAERPKGSFSTLEIQRTEQGDSAMYLCASGPGGGSNQPQHFGDGTRLSIL.

The chain has TRBV7-9 and TRBJ1-5; 8 bases agree with TRBD1. There are 16 residues in the CDR3. Per the germline V gene, CDR1 is SEHNR and CDR2 is FQNEAQ (reference sequence). The J segment lost 6 bases and the V segment lost 1 base, leaving 8 bases of the junction unmatched. CDR3 sequence reads: CASSLVGQGASQPQHF. The CDR3 coding sequence is TGTGCCAGCAGCTTAGTCGGCCAGGGGGCCTCTCAGCCCCAGCATTTT. The whole variable domain, filled in from reference TRBV7-9 and TRBJ1-5, reads DTGVSQNPRHKITKRGQNVTFRCDPISEHNRLYWYRQTLGQGPEFLTYFQNEAQLEKSRLLSDRFSAERPKGSFSTLEIQRTEQGDSAMYLCASSLVGQGASQPQHFGDGTRLSIL.

V and J are TRBV29-1 and TRBJ2-3, with D possibly being TRBD1 (6 bases). The germline V and J ends were trimmed by 5 bases and 3 bases, with 12 bases remaining between them. Germline V gene sequence: CDR1 SQVTM, CDR2 ANQGSEA. The CDR3 has 13 residues. The CDR3 loop is CSVTGNWTDTQYF. In DNA form, the CDR3 reads TGCAGCGTTACAGGGAATTGGACAGATACGCAGTATTTT.

The chain combines TRBV25-1 with TRBJ2-7; D call uncertain. The CDR3 is made up of 14 amino acids. V was clipped by 6 bases and J by 1 base, with 13 bases between them. Per the germline V gene, CDR1 is MGHDK and CDR2 is SYGVNS. CDR3 sequence (DNA): TGTGCCAGCAGCGAGTTCGGATGGTCCTACGAGCAGTACTTC. Amino acids: CASSEFGWSYEQYF.

The chain joins TRBV19 to TRBJ2-1; 7 bases map to TRBD1. CDR1 is LNHDA, CDR2 SQIVND, per germline (reference sequence). The length of the CDR3 is 12 residues. The V segment lost 2 bases and the J segment 10 bases; nucleotides outside the gene matches: 2. Here the CDR3 reads CASSIRGREQFF. For the CDR3, the DNA is TGTGCCAGTAGTATAAGGGGGCGGGAGCAGTTCTTC.

This sequence joins TRBV30 and TRBJ2-4; TRBD2 aligns across 8 bases. In germline, CDR1 is GTSNPN, CDR2 SVGIG (reference sequence). The CDR3 loop spans 17 amino acids. CDR3 region: CAAFGGAKARAKNIQYF. The CDR3, as DNA: TGTGCTGCCTTCGGGGGGGCGAAAGCTAGGGCCAAAAACATTCAGTACTTC.

V gene TRBV7-8 combines with J gene TRBJ2-2; tentatively, D is TRBD1 (5 bases). Looked up from germline, CDR1 is SGHVS and CDR2 is FQNEAQ. Trimming pared 0 bases from V and 5 bases from J, leaving 10 bases between. The CDR3 runs to 15 residues. The CDR3, as DNA: TGTGCCAGCAGCTTAGCTTTAGGGGCGACCGGGGAGCTGTTTTTT. Translated: CASSLALGATGELFF. The full variable domain, rest sourced from reference TRBV7-8 and TRBJ2-2, is GAGVSQSPRYKVAKRGQDVALRCDPISGHVSLFWYQQALGQGPEFLTYFQNEAQLDKSGLPSDRFFAERPEGSVSTLKIQRTQQEDSAVYLCASSLALGATGELFFGEGSRLTVL.

This chain connects TRBV5-5 to TRBJ2-7; D is unclear. CDR1 SGHKS and CDR2 YYEKEE come from the germline V gene (reference sequence). Trimming pared 0 bases from V and 0 bases from J, leaving 16 bases between. This CDR3 is built from 17 residues. CDR3 protein: CASSLAYRQAYSYEQYF. CDR3 DNA sequence: TGTGCCAGCAGCTTGGCCTATAGGCAGGCGTACTCCTACGAGCAGTACTTC.

This sequence joins TRBV4-3 and TRBJ2-5; TRBD2 aligns across 11 bases. With V trimmed by 2 bases and J by 2 bases, 7 bases remained unmatched. There are 17 residues in the CDR3. Germline-derived CDR1 and CDR2 are LGHNA and YSLEER. The CDR3 nucleotides are TGCGCCAGCAGCCAAACTAGCGGGAGATACGTACAAGAGACCCAGTACTTC. Translating gives CASSQTSGRYVQETQYF.

This clone was counted once. This chain joins TRBV5-1 and TRBJ2-2; 7 nucleotides line up with TRBD1. The CDR3 runs 15 residues. Germline CDR1 reads SGHRS; CDR2 reads YFSETQ. V dropped 1 base and J dropped 6; count of bases not matched to a gene: 6. The CDR3 DNA follows: TGCGCCAGCAGCTTGACGGCAGGGGGATCCGGGGAGCTGTTTTTT. Residues: CASSLTAGGSGELFF.

The V and J genes are TRBV6-5 and TRBJ2-7; D ambiguous. The CDR3 length is 15 residues. With 0 bases removed from V and 0 bases from J, the gap between germline ends came to 9 bases. CDR1 MNHEY and CDR2 SVGAGI come from the germline V gene. As DNA, the CDR3 is TGTGCCAGCAGTTACTCGGAGCATCCCTCCTACGAGCAGTACTTC. Translating it yields CASSYSEHPSYEQYF.

The chain is built from TRBV5-1 and TRBJ1-2, with 7 bases that match TRBD1. This CDR3 has 15 amino acids. Germline CDR1 reads SGHRS; CDR2 reads YFSETQ. V was pared by 3 bases and J by 0 bases, with 5 bases of the junction left unmatched. CDR3 protein: CASSWRDSTNYGYTF. CDR3 coding DNA: TGCGCCAGCAGCTGGAGGGACAGTACTAACTATGGCTACACCTTC.

This chain joins TRBV7-9 and TRBJ1-2, with D maybe TRBD1 (5 bases). The CDR3 sequence is 16 residues long. The V and J ends lost 3 bases and 4 bases respectively, with 18 bases between them. Looked up from germline, CDR1 is SEHNR and CDR2 is FQNEAQ (reference sequence). The CDR3 loop is CASSFRTPEGAYGYTF. The CDR3 DNA is TGTGCCAGCAGCTTCAGGACTCCGGAAGGGGCCTATGGCTACACCTTC.

This clone appeared a few times. The chain uses TRBV27 and TRBJ2-1, with 8 positions matching TRBD2. The J segment lost 9 bases and the V segment lost 5 bases, leaving 6 bases of the junction unmatched. CDR3 length: 13 residues. CDR1 is MNHEY, CDR2 SMNVEV, per germline (reference sequence). CDR3 in amino acids: CASSPPTSVEQFF. Written as DNA, the CDR3 is TGTGCCAGCAGTCCCCCGACTAGCGTTGAGCAGTTCTTC.

This rearrangement joins TRBV4-3 to TRBJ2-1, with 10 bases identical to TRBD2. The CDR3 sequence is 16 residues long. V was clipped by 3 bases and J by 8 bases; unmatched bases: 10. Germline values: CDR1 LGHNA, CDR2 YSLEER. The CDR3 region has the DNA TGCGCCAGCAGCCAGGAAAGCGGGAGGGGTGTCCATGAGCAGTTCTTC. It translates to CASSQESGRGVHEQFF.

The rearrangement links TRBV7-9 to TRBJ1-2; 11 bases match TRBD1. The CDR3 spans 15 residues. CDR1 is SEHNR, CDR2 FQNEAQ, per germline (reference sequence). V dropped 5 bases and J dropped 6; count of bases not matched to a gene: 8. CDR3 coding DNA: TGTGCCAGCAGCCCACTTCCGGGACAGGGGGATGGCTACACCTTC. The encoded protein is CASSPLPGQGDGYTF.

Only one count was recorded for this clone. V and J are TRBV5-4 and TRBJ1-1; no firm D call. The V end was cut by 0 bases, the J end by 0 bases, with 6 bases between. This CDR3 is 14 amino acids long. The germline gives CDR1 SGHNT, CDR2 YYREEE (reference sequence). CDR3 nucleotides: TGTGCCAGCAGCTTGGAACGGATGAACACTGAAGCTTTCTTT. Protein product: CASSLERMNTEAFF.

CDR3 sequence reads: CASSRGDPPNEQFF. In DNA form, the CDR3 reads TGTGCCAGCTCACGTGGTGACCCACCCAATGAGCAGTTCTTC. The rearrangement joins TRBV18 to TRBJ2-1; D remains unclear. The CDR3 sequence is 14 residues long. The germline V and J ends were trimmed by 4 bases and 6 bases, with 13 bases remaining between them. Germline values: CDR1 KGHSH, CDR2 LQKENI.

This chain connects TRBV2 to TRBJ2-3, with D perhaps being TRBD1 or TRBD2 (5 bases each). V lost 6 bases to trimming and J lost 5 bases, with 9 bases between them. There are 12 residues in the CDR3. CDR1 SNHLY and CDR2 FYNNEI come from the germline V gene. The CDR3: CASRGELDTQYF. CDR3 coding DNA: TGTGCCAGCAGGGGGGAATTAGATACGCAGTATTTT.

The V gene is TRBV7-2, the J gene TRBJ1-6, with TRBD1 as a possible D gene (6 bases). V was pared by 5 bases and J by 5 bases, with 13 bases between. The CDR3 length is 15 residues. Germline lookup yields CDR1 SGHTA and CDR2 FQGNSA. The DNA of the CDR3 is TGTGCCAGCAGCCTCAGGGGTTACGATAATTCACCCCTCCACTTT. Amino acid sequence: CASSLRGYDNSPLHF. Full variable domain (outside the CDR3, taken from reference TRBV7-2 and TRBJ1-6): GAGVSQSPSNKVTEKGKDVELRCDPISGHTALYWYRQSLGQGLEFLIYFQGNSAPDKSGLPSDRFSAERTGGSVSTLTIQRTQQEDSAVYLCASSLRGYDNSPLHFGNGTRLTVT.

V and J are TRBV30 and TRBJ2-3; TRBD1 is a possible D gene (5 bases). CDR1 and CDR2 from the germline V gene are GTSNPN and SVGIG (reference sequence). The CDR3 runs to 14 residues. The germline V and J ends were trimmed by 0 bases and 5 bases, with 12 bases remaining between them. CDR3 DNA sequence: TGTGCCTGGAGTGTACAGGCCAGAGGAGATACGCAGTATTTT. Its protein is CAWSVQARGDTQYF.